This T cell receptor (beta chain) was sequenced during a study of blood T cell repertoires in COVID-19. In germline, CDR1 is MDHEN, CDR2 SYDVKM. The J segment lost 2 bases and the V segment lost 4 bases, leaving 4 bases of the junction unmatched. This CDR3 contains 15 residues. As processed by the authors: Amplification of reference gene primers provided the estimated nucleated cell counts. TCRdb keeps only in-frame clones here, not all; method: immunoSEQ multiplex PCR. That table is the source of V, J and clone size, and D and trimming were worked out from the DNA. The sample has about 200,000 clones, 86% seen once; the top ten hold 3.5% to 5.5%. Ages ranged from about 18 to 89 years, with residence in about two dozen US areas. In assigning cohorts, the study relied on participant-reported clinical history.

The sample consisted of PBMCs or T cells enriched from blood (not recorded which). The chain couples TRBV28 to TRBJ2-7; the match to TRBD1 covers 11 bases. The source of this sequence is a woman under 40 who had been exposed to COVID-19. CDR3 amino acids: CASSSPGQGAYEQYF. The CDR3 DNA sequence: TGTGCCAGCAGTTCCCCGGGACAGGGGGCCTACGAGCAGTACTTC.